What follows are 3 T cell receptor beta chains derived from one specimen sequenced in a study of cytomegalovirus exposure and HLA in healthy donors. A multiplex PCR was run with 60 Vbeta primers and 13 Jbeta primers. Measured with immunoSEQ multiplex PCR; TCRdb has only the in-frame clones, and not every one. The repertoire holds more than 90,000 clones, with around 76% as singletons. Sequenced sample: PBMCs. Every receptor here comes from a human donor in good health.

The CDR3 here is CSVYDTLNTEAFF. CDR3 in DNA: TGCAGCGTTTATGACACCTTGAACACTGAAGCTTTCTTT. The genes are TRBV29-1 and TRBJ1-1; no clear D. The CDR3 totals 13 residues. Per germline, CDR1 SQVTM and CDR2 ANQGSEA. V lost 5 bases, J lost 0 bases, and 10 bases lay in between. Looking up the rest from reference TRBV29-1 and TRBJ1-1 gives the full variable domain: SAVISQKPSRDICQRGTSLTIQCQVDSQVTMMFWYRQQPGQSLTLIATANQGSEATYESGFVIDKFPISRPNLTFSTLTVSNMSPEDSSIYLCSVYDTLNTEAFFGQGTRLTVV.

The V gene is TRBV7-2, the J gene TRBJ2-2, with D unresolved. Trimming removed 7 bases at V and 3 bases at J, with 18 bases between. The germline V gene encodes CDR1 SGHTA and CDR2 FQGNSA. CDR3 length: 16 residues. CDR3 in amino acids: CASITSRGSYTGELFF. The CDR3 coding sequence is TGTGCCAGCATTACCAGCCGAGGCAGCTACACCGGGGAGCTGTTTTTT.

The V call is TRBV29-1, the J call TRBJ2-3, with 7 bases fitting TRBD1. This CDR3 is built from 12 residues. Losses at the gene ends were 7 bases for V and 2 bases for J; bases not matched to a gene: 3. CDR1 is SQVTM, CDR2 ANQGSEA, per germline. CDR3 loop: CSATGNTDTQYF. CDR3 in DNA: TGCAGCGCGACAGGGAACACAGATACGCAGTATTTT.